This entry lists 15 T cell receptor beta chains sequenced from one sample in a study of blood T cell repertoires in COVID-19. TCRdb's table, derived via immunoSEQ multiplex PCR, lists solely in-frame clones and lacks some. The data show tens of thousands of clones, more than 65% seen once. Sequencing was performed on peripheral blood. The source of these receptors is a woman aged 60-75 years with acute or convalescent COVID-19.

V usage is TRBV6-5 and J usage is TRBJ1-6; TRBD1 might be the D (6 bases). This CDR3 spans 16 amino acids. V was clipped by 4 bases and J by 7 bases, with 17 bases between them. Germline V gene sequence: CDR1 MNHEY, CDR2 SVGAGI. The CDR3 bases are TGTGCCAGCAGTTTTCCAGGGGACCTAGGGAATTCACCCCTCCACTTT. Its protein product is CASSFPGDLGNSPLHF.

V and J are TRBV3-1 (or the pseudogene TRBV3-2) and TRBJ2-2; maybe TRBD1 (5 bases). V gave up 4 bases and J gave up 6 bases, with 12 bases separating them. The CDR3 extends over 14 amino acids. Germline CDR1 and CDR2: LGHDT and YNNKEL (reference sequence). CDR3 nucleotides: TGTGCCAGCAGCCCTGGACAAATCCCCGGGGAGCTGTTTTTT. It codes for CASSPGQIPGELFF.

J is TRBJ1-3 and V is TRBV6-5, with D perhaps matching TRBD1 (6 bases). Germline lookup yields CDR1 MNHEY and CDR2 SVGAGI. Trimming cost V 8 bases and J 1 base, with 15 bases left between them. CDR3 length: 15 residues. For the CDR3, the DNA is TGTGCCAGCCGTTCGACAGGAGCGTCTGGAAACACCATATATTTT. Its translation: CASRSTGASGNTIYF.

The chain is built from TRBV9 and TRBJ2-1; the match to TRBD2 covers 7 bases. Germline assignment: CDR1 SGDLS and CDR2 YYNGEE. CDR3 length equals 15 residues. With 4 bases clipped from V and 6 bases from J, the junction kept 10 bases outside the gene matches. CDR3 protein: CASSRGDIPVNEQFF. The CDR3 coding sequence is TGTGCCAGCAGCCGGGGGGATATCCCAGTCAATGAGCAGTTCTTC.

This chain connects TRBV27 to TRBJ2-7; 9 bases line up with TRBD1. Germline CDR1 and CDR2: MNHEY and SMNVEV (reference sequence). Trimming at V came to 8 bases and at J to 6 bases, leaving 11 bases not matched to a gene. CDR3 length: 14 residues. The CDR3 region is CASGAGQGIFEQYF. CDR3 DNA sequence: TGTGCCAGCGGGGCGGGACAGGGAATTTTCGAGCAGTACTTC.

CDR3 nucleotide sequence: TGTGCCAGTAGTATTAACAGGGAGGAGACCCAGTACTTC. This gives the protein CASSINREETQYF. The V call is TRBV19, the J call TRBJ2-5, with a tentative D call TRBD1 (6 bases). Germline-derived CDR1 and CDR2 are LNHDA and SQIVND (reference sequence). Trimming removed 3 bases from V and 5 bases from J, with 10 bases in between. The CDR3 totals 13 residues.

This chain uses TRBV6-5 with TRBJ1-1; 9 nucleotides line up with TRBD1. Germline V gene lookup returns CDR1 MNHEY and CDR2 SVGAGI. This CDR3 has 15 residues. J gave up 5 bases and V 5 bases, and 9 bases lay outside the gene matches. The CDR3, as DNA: TGTGCCAGCAGTAGGACAGGGGAAACGTGGACTGAAGCTTTCTTT. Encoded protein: CASSRTGETWTEAFF.

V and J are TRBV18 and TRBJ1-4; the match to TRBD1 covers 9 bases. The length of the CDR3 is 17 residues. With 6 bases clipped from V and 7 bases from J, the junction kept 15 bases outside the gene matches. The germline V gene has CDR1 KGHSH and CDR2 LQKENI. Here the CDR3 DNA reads TGTGCCAGCTCCCTACGAGGGACCGGGACAGGGCGTGAAAAACTGTTTTTT. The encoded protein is CASSLRGTGTGREKLFF.

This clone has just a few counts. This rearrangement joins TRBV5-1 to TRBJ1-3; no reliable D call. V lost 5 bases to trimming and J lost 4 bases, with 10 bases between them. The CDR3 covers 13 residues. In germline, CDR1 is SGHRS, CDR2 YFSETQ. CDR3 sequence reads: CASRRESGNTIYF. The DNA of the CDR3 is TGCGCCAGCAGACGGGAGTCCGGAAACACCATATATTTT.

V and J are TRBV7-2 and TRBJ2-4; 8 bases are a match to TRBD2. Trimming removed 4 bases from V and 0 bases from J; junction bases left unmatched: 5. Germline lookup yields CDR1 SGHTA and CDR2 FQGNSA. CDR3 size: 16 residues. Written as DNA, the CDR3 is TGTGCCAGCAGCTCACTAGCGGCGCTAGCCAAAAACATTCAGTACTTC. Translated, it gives CASSSLAALAKNIQYF.

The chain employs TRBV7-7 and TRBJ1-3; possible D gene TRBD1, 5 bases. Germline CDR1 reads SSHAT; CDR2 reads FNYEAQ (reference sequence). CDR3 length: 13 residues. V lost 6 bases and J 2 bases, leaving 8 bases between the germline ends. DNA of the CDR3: TGTGCCAGCAGTGACAGACCTGGAAACACCATATATTTT. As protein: CASSDRPGNTIYF.

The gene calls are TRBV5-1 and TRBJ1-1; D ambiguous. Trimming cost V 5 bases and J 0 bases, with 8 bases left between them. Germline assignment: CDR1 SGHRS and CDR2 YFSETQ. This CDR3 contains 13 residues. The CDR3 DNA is TGCGCCAGCAGGACGGGGATGAACACTGAAGCTTTCTTT. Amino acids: CASRTGMNTEAFF.

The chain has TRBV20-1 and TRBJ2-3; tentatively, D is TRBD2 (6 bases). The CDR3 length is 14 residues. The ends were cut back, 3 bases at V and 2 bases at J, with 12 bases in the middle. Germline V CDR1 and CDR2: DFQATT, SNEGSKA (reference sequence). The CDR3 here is CSASGTGVTDTQYF. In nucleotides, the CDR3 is TGCAGTGCTAGTGGCACGGGAGTCACAGATACGCAGTATTTT.

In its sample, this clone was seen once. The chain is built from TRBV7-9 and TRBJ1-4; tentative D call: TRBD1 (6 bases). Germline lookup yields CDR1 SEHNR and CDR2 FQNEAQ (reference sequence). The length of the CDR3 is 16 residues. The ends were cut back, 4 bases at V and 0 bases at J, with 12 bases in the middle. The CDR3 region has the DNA TGTGCCAGCAGCTGGGACACTCTCACAACTAATGAAAAACTGTTTTTT. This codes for CASSWDTLTTNEKLFF.

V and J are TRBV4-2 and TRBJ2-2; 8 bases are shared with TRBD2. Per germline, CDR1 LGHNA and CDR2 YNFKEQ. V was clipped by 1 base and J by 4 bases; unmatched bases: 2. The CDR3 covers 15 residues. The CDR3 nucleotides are TGTGCCAGCAGCCAAGGGCTAGCGGGCACCGGGGAGCTGTTTTTT. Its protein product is CASSQGLAGTGELFF.